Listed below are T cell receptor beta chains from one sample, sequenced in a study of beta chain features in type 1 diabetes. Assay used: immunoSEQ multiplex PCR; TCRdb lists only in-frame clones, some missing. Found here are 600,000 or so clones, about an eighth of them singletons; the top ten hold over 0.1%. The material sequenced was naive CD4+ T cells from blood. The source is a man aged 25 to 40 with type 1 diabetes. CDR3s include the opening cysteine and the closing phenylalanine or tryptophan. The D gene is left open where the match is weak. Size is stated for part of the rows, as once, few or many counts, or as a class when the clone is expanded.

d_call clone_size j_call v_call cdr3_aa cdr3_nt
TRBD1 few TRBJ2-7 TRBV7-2 CASSLGQGLLYEQYF TGTGCCAGCAGCTTAGGACAGGGTTTGCTCTACGAGCAGTACTTC
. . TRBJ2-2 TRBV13 CASSSSTGTMNTGELFF TGTGCCAGCAGCTCGTCAACCGGGACGATGAACACCGGGGAGCTGTTTTTT
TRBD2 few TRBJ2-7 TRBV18 CASSPGEGTHEQYF TGTGCCAGCTCACCAGGGGAGGGGACTCACGAGCAGTACTTC
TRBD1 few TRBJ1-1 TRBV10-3 CAISDPDRENTEAFF TGTGCCATCAGTGATCCAGACAGGGAGAACACTGAAGCTTTCTTT
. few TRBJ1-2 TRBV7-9 CASSPSLMARDYGYTF TGTGCCAGCAGCCCGAGCCTCATGGCGAGGGACTATGGCTACACCTTC
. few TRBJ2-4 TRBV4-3 CASSLRGLAPKNIQYF TGCGCCAGCAGCCTTAGGGGGTTAGCCCCCAAAAACATTCAGTACTTC
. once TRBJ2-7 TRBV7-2 CASSSRDITSSYEQYF TGTGCCAGCAGCTCCCGGGACATAACGAGCTCCTACGAGCAGTACTTC
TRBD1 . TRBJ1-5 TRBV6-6 CASGDRANQPQHF TGTGCCTCCGGGGACAGGGCCAATCAGCCCCAGCATTTT
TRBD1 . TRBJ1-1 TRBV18 CASSPGQGLSEAFF TGTGCCAGCTCACCCGGACAGGGGCTAAGTGAGGCTTTCTTT
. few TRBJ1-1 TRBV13 CASSLGLDRVQGQAFF TGTGCCAGCAGCTTGGGCCTAGACAGAGTTCAAGGACAAGCTTTCTTT
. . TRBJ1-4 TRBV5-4 CASSPDSHNEKLFF TGTGCCAGCAGCCCCGACAGCCATAATGAAAAACTGTTTTTT
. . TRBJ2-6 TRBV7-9 CASRDPGNVLTF TGTGCCAGCAGAGACCCGGGCAACGTCCTGACTTTC
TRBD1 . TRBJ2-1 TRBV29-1 CSVEGQRLHNEQFF TGCAGCGTTGAGGGACAGAGACTTCACAATGAGCAGTTCTTC
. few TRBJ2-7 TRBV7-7 CASSPPGGYEQYF TGTGCCAGCAGCCCTCCGGGTGGATACGAGCAGTACTTC
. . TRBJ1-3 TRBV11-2 CASSPQGPGNTIYF TGTGCCAGCAGCCCCCAGGGGCCGGGAAACACCATATATTTT
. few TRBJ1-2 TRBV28 CASTLSGDYGYTF TGTGCCAGCACCCTTTCAGGAGACTATGGCTACACCTTC
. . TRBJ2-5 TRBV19 CASSIGLAEGLETQYF TGTGCCAGTAGTATAGGGCTGGCGGAGGGCTTGGAGACCCAGTACTTC
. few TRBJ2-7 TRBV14 CASSQVGRQYF TGTGCCAGCAGCCAAGTTGGTCGGCAGTACTTC
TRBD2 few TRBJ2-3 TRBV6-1 CASSLAGGDTQYF TGTGCCAGCTCACTAGCGGGGGGGGATACGCAGTATTTT
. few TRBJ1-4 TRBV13 CASSLSQGGEKLFF TGTGCCAGCAGCTTATCACAGGGAGGTGAAAAACTGTTTTTT
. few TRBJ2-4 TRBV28 CASSLWAKNIQYF TGTGCCAGCAGTTTATGGGCCAAAAACATTCAGTACTTC
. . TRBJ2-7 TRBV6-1 CASRGDATYEQYF TGTGCCAGCCGTGGTGATGCTACCTACGAGCAGTACTTC